Described below is a single T cell receptor beta chain sequence and its context. Antigen unknown. It was with a sample-barcoded 5' primer and a J-beta primer mix that a second PCR of about 6 to 12 cycles was run. Tagging of each cDNA molecule was performed by a template-switch adaptor with 12 random nucleotides. TCRdb recomputed calls from the 5' RACE reads with MiXCR, one row per CDR3 protein. The sample lists around 850,000 distinct CDR3 sequences; around 34% were seen once. Each donor supplied approximately 10 milliliters of peripheral blood. Samples each had at least 6 micrograms of total RNA extracted. The sample comes from a study of blood T cells in healthy people across ages. General study results and limits: CMV infection status of these donors was not known.

Germline assignment: CDR1 MNHEY and CDR2 SVGAGI. With V trimmed by 3 bases and J by 9 bases, 8 bases remained unmatched. The CDR3 loop spans 15 amino acids. The chain carries TRBV6-5 and TRBJ1-6, with TRBD1 matching 7 bases. The clonotype comes from a man aged 18 to 29 in good health. Sequenced sample: blood. The CDR3 DNA reads TGTGCCAGCAGTTATCGTCGGGACAGAGGTTCACCCCTCCACTTT. Its translation: CASSYRRDRGSPLHF.